Shown below are 19 T cell receptor beta chains from a single sample sequenced in a study of blood T cell repertoires in COVID-19. Data came from immunoSEQ multiplex PCR; TCRdb stores just in-frame clones and leaves some out. The sample has 200,000 to 250,000 clones; approximately 82% are singletons. Sequencing was carried out using peripheral blood. Receptor source: a man between 45 and 60 years old with active or convalescent COVID-19.

The rearrangement uses TRBV6-2 or TRBV6-3 and TRBJ1-2; TRBD1 matches 8 bases. The ends lost 0 bases at V and 4 bases at J; junction bases unmatched: 13. The CDR3 spans 18 residues. The germline gives CDR1 MNHEY, CDR2 SVGEGT. The CDR3 region has the DNA TGTGCCAGCAGTTACTCGAGGGTGGCCAGGGGGCGCGGCTATGGCTACACCTTC. Protein product: CASSYSRVARGRGYGYTF.

V gene TRBV10-3 combines with J gene TRBJ1-6; TRBD1 might be the D (6 bases). Trimming shortened V by 7 bases and J by 10 bases, and 17 bases separated the two germline ends. Germline values: CDR1 ENHRY, CDR2 SYGVKD. The CDR3 is 14 amino acids. The CDR3 loop reads CAITGAAGDSPLHF. CDR3 nucleotides: TGTGCCATCACAGGTGCGGCAGGGGACTCACCCCTCCACTTT.

This clone has more than one count but fewer than ten. V is TRBV11-2 and J is TRBJ2-7; 10 bases match TRBD2. Unmatched junction bases numbered 9, after V lost 2 bases and J lost 5 bases. CDR1 and CDR2 from the germline V gene are SGHAT and FQNNGV. The CDR3 loop spans 16 amino acids. CDR3 sequence: CASSLSASGSIHEQYF. The CDR3 nucleotides read TGTGCCAGCAGCTTATCGGCTAGCGGGAGTATCCACGAGCAGTACTTC. Together with reference TRBV11-2 and TRBJ2-7, the CDR3 gives the full variable domain: EAGVAQSPRYKIIEKRQSVAFWCNPISGHATLYWYQQILGQGPKLLIQFQNNGVVDDSQLPKDRFSAERLKGVDSTLKIQPAKLEDSAVYLCASSLSASGSIHEQYFGPGTRLTVT.

This chain joins TRBV4-1 and TRBJ1-4; perhaps TRBD1 as D (5 bases). CDR1 is MGHRA, CDR2 YSYEKL, per germline. V gave up 0 bases and J gave up 6 bases, with 17 bases separating them. This CDR3 is built from 17 residues. The CDR3 bases are TGCGCCAGCAGCCAAGAACCATCTCGCAGGGTTGATGAAAAACTGTTTTTT. It codes for CASSQEPSRRVDEKLFF.

This clone showed up just once. The chain recombines TRBV7-2 with TRBJ1-2; D uncertain. V was shortened by 1 base and J by 5 bases, with 11 bases between the two germline ends. Looked up from germline, CDR1 is SGHTA and CDR2 is FQGNSA. This CDR3 has 14 residues. CDR3 sequence (DNA): TGTGCCAGCAGCTTAGAGGCAGGCGTTTATGGCTACACCTTC. Translating gives CASSLEAGVYGYTF.

The CDR3 region has the DNA TGTGCCAGCAAGGCCGGGACAGGGCGCACAGATACGCAGTATTTT. This translates into CASKAGTGRTDTQYF. The chain couples TRBV6-5 to TRBJ2-3, with 9 bases matching TRBD1. This CDR3 spans 15 amino acids. Germline trimming cut 7 bases from V and 1 base from J; bases unmatched to any gene: 6. Per germline, CDR1 MNHEY and CDR2 SVGAGI.

The rearrangement uses TRBV7-9 and TRBJ2-1; the match to TRBD2 covers 12 bases. This CDR3 comprises 17 residues. Trimming at V came to 4 bases and at J to 0 bases, leaving 4 bases not matched to a gene. The V gene's germline CDR1 is SEHNR and CDR2 FQNEAQ (reference sequence). The CDR3 loop is CASSSATSGSSYNEQFF. The CDR3 DNA follows: TGTGCCAGCAGCTCCGCGACTAGCGGGAGCTCCTACAATGAGCAGTTCTTC. The full variable domain, completed using reference TRBV7-9 and TRBJ2-1, is DTGVSQNPRHKITKRGQNVTFRCDPISEHNRLYWYRQTLGQGPEFLTYFQNEAQLEKSRLLSDRFSAERPKGSFSTLEIQRTEQGDSAMYLCASSSATSGSSYNEQFFGPGTRLTVL.

This chain links TRBV5-1 with TRBJ1-1, with a weak D call TRBD1 (6 bases). This CDR3 spans 15 amino acids. V lost 2 bases to trimming and J lost 4 bases, with 15 bases between them. The V gene's germline CDR1 is SGHRS and CDR2 YFSETQ. CDR3 DNA sequence: TGCGCCAGCAGCTTTAGCAGGGGCCTAGGCACTGAAGCTTTCTTT. This codes for CASSFSRGLGTEAFF.

The chain uses TRBV2 and TRBJ1-1; 8 nucleotides agree with TRBD1. The CDR3 extends over 15 amino acids. V shed 6 bases, J shed 4 bases, and the junction held 10 bases outside the gene matches. The germline CDR1 and CDR2 sequences are SNHLY and FYNNEI. CDR3 in DNA: TGTGCCAGCAGAAAAGAGACAGGGGCTTCCACTGAAGCTTTCTTT. It is translated as CASRKETGASTEAFF.

J is TRBJ2-1 and V is TRBV23-1, with 9 bases aligning to TRBD2. Being an ORF, TRBV23-1 has a function that is uncertain. CDR3 size: 19 residues. V gave up 0 bases and J gave up 5 bases; unmatched junction bases: 14. CDR3 DNA: TGCGCCAGCAGTCAATCGAATAGCGGGGGCCCGAGGGCCAACAATGAGCAGTTCTTC. Encoded protein: CASSQSNSGGPRANNEQFF.

The chain uses TRBV19 and TRBJ1-1; the match to TRBD1 covers 7 bases. Germline CDR1 and CDR2: LNHDA and SQIVND (reference sequence). The CDR3 runs to 13 residues. V was pared by 9 bases and J by 5 bases, with 9 bases of the junction left unmatched. The CDR3 sequence is CASNPDRYTEAFF. Written as DNA, the CDR3 is TGTGCCAGCAATCCGGACAGGTATACTGAAGCTTTCTTT.

Comment on this clone: One junction end does not reproduce the germline sequence, and a read error may be involved. The gene calls are TRBV2 and TRBJ2-7; D gene unclear. The CDR3 has 13 residues. Germline V gene data show CDR1 as SNHLY and CDR2 as FYNNEI. The DNA for the CDR3 is TGTGCCAGCACAGGAACCGAGCTCCTACGAGCAGTATTC. Its protein product is CASTGTELLRAVF.

This clone was picked up many times. This sequence joins TRBV23-1 and TRBJ2-7; 7 bases fit TRBD2. TRBV23-1 is flagged as an ORF with uncertain function. V was clipped by 6 bases and J by 6 bases; unmatched bases: 14. The CDR3 is 15 amino acids. The CDR3 DNA follows: TGCGCCAGCAGACCTCACGAGGGAGGGGTGGCCGAGCAGTACTTC. Translation gives CASRPHEGGVAEQYF.

The chain couples TRBV10-2 to TRBJ1-4; a possible D gene is TRBD1 (5 bases). Germline values: CDR1 WSHSY, CDR2 SAAADI. The CDR3 runs 15 residues. V was trimmed by 5 bases and J by 7 bases, leaving 17 bases between them. The CDR3 is CASSISPGRAEKLFF. In DNA form, the CDR3 reads TGCGCCAGCAGTATCAGCCCAGGCAGGGCTGAAAAACTGTTTTTT.

The chain uses TRBV2 and TRBJ2-1; 15 bases line up with TRBD2. The junction had 14 bases not matched to a gene; V was cut back by 2 bases and J by 15 bases. The length of the CDR3 is 17 residues. The V gene's germline CDR1 is SNHLY and CDR2 FYNNEI. Here the CDR3 reads CASSETGLAGGGPGGFF. In DNA form, the CDR3 reads TGTGCCAGCAGTGAAACGGGACTAGCGGGAGGAGGCCCGGGGGGGTTCTTC.

The chain has TRBV5-1 and TRBJ1-5, with a weak D call TRBD1 (6 bases). Trimming removed 2 bases from V and 7 bases from J, with 10 bases in between. The CDR3 contains 13 residues. Germline V gene sequence: CDR1 SGHRS, CDR2 YFSETQ. The CDR3 DNA reads as TGCGCCAGCAGCTTACAGGGCCAACAGCCCCAGCATTTT. It is translated as CASSLQGQQPQHF. Full variable domain (remainder filled in from reference TRBV5-1 and TRBJ1-5): KAGVTQTPRYLIKTRGQQVTLSCSPISGHRSVSWYQQTPGQGLQFLFEYFSETQRNKGNFPGRFSGRQFSNSRSEMNVSTLELGDSALYLCASSLQGQQPQHFGDGTRLSIL.

This clone was seen more than once but under ten times. This chain joins TRBV15 and TRBJ2-5; D remains ambiguous. V was clipped by 2 bases and J by 2 bases, with 12 bases between them. Germline V gene lookup returns CDR1 LNHNV and CDR2 YYDKDF (reference sequence). This CDR3 has 15 amino acids. CDR3: CATSRFGPKQETQYF. The CDR3 nucleotides are TGTGCCACCAGCAGATTTGGGCCCAAGCAAGAGACCCAGTACTTC.

CDR3 protein: CASAIGGGGYTF. For the CDR3, the DNA is TGTGCCAGCGCCATAGGGGGTGGTGGCTACACCTTC. V and J are TRBV27 and TRBJ1-2; possible D gene TRBD1, 6 bases. The CDR3 is 12 amino acids. Between the trimmed V and J ends, which lost 8 bases and 7 bases, there was a span of 14 bases. Per the germline V gene, CDR1 is MNHEY and CDR2 is SMNVEV (reference sequence).

V usage is TRBV2 and J usage is TRBJ1-2; D is unclear. Deletions cut 11 bases from V and 0 bases from J, with 16 bases between. Per the germline V gene, CDR1 is SNHLY and CDR2 is FYNNEI. The CDR3 has 14 residues. The chain's CDR3 is CARGRAVANYGYTF. The CDR3 DNA reads TGTGCCCGAGGGAGGGCCGTAGCTAACTATGGCTACACCTTC.